This T cell receptor (beta chain) comes out of a study of blood T cell repertoires in COVID-19. About the study: The United States, Italy and Spain supplied acute and convalescent COVID-19 samples. The analysed material was cDNA or gDNA that came from T cells, B-cell-depleted T cells, or PBMCs.

Original analysis: Counts of nucleated cells, estimated from reference gene primer amplification, were obtained. The method was immunoSEQ multiplex PCR; TCRdb's version includes in-frame clones alone and lacks a portion of them. V and J calls and clone size are those listed in that table; D and trimming were worked out from the DNA. This sample has some 140,000 clones, with approximately 83% found just once. The CDR3 spans 12 residues. V dropped 4 bases and J dropped 14 bases, with 17 bases sitting between them. From germline, CDR1 is SGHDT and CDR2 YYEEEE. The chain links TRBV5-6 to TRBJ2-3, with D unclear. The receptor was derived from a woman aged 80 or over with acute or convalescent COVID-19. Sequenced input: peripheral blood. CDR3 coding DNA: TGTGCCAGCAGCCAAAACCCTACTAAAATGTATTTT. It yields the protein CASSQNPTKMYF. Based on the CDR3 plus reference TRBV5-6 and TRBJ2-3, the full variable domain is DAGVTQSPTHLIKTRGQQVTLRCSPKSGHDTVSWYQQALGQGPQFIFQYYEEEERQRGNFPDRFSGHQFPNYSSELNVNALLLGDSALYLCASSQNPTKMYFGPGTRLTVL.